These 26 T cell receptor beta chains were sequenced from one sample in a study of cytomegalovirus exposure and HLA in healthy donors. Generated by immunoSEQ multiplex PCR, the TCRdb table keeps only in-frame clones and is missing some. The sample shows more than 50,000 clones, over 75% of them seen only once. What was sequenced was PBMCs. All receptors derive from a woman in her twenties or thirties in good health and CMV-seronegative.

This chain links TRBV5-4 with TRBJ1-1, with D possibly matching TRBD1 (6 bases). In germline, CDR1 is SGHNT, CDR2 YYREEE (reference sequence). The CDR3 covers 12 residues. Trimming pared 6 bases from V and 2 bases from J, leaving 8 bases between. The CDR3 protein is CASTQGNTEAFF. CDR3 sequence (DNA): TGTGCCAGCACACAGGGTAACACTGAAGCTTTCTTT.

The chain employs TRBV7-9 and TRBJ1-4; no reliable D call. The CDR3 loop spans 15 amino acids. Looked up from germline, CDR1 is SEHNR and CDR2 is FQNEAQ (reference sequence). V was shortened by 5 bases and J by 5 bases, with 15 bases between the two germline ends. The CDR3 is CASSEAGRLNEKLFF. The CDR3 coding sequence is TGTGCCAGCAGCGAGGCCGGGAGATTAAATGAAAAACTGTTTTTT.

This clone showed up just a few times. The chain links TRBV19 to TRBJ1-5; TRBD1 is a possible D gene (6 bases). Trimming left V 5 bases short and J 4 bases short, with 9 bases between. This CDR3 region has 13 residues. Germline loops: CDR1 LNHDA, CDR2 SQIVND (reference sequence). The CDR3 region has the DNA TGTGCCAGTAGTCCAGGGGTAAATCAGCCCCAGCATTTT. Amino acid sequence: CASSPGVNQPQHF.

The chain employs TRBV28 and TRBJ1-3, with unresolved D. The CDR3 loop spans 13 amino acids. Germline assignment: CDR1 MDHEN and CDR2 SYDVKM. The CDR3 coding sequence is TGTGGCGCGGGGAGGGATAGAGGAAACACCATATATTTT. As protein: CGAGRDRGNTIYF.

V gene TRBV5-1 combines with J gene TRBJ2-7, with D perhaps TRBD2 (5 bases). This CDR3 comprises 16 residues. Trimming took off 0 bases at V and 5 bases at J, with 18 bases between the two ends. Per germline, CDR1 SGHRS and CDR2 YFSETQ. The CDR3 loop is CASSLVELRASHEQYF. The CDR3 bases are TGCGCCAGCAGCTTGGTGGAACTGAGGGCTTCCCACGAGCAGTACTTC.

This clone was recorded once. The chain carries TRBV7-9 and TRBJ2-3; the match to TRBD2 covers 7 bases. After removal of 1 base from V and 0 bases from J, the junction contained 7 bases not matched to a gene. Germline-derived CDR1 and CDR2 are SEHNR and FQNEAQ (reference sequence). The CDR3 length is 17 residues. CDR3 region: CASSLGLAGVSTDTQYF. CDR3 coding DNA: TGTGCCAGCAGCTTAGGTTTGGCGGGAGTTAGCACAGATACGCAGTATTTT.

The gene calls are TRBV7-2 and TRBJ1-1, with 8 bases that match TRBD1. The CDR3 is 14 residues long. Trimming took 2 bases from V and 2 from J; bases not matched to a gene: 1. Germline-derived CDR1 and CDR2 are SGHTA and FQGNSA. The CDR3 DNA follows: TGTGCCAGCAGCTTACAGGGGGCTAACACTGAAGCTTTCTTT. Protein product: CASSLQGANTEAFF.

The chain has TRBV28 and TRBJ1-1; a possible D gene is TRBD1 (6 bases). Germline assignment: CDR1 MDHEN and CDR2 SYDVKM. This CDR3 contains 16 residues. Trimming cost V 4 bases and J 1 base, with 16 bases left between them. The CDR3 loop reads CASSSGAGERNTEAFF. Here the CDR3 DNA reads TGTGCCAGCAGTTCCGGAGCAGGGGAGCGGAACACTGAAGCTTTCTTT.

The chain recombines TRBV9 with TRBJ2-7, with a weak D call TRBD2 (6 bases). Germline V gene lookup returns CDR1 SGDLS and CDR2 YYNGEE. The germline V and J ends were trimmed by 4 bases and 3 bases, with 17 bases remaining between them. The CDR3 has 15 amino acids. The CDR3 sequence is CASSPGGMTNYEQYF. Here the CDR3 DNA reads TGTGCCAGCAGCCCTGGGGGGATGACAAACTACGAGCAGTACTTC.

CDR3 residues: CASSADSRRDQPQHF. CDR3 DNA sequence: TGTGCCAGCAGCGCGGACAGTCGGCGAGATCAGCCCCAGCATTTT. This chain connects TRBV9 to TRBJ1-5, with D perhaps TRBD1 (6 bases). CDR1 and CDR2 from the germline V gene are SGDLS and YYNGEE. This CDR3 has 15 residues. Trimming pared 3 bases from V and 5 bases from J, leaving 15 bases between.

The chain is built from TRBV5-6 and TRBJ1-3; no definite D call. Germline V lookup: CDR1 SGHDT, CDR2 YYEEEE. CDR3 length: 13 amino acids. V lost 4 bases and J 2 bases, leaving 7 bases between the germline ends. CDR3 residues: CASSPPAGNTIYF. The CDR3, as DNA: TGTGCCAGCAGCCCCCCGGCTGGAAACACCATATATTTT.

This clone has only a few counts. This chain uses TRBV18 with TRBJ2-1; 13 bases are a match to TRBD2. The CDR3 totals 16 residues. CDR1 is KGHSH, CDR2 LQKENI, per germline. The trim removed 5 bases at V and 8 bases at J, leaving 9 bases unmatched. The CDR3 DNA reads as TGTGCCAGCTCAACAACTAGCGGGAGGGCCCGGGATGAGCAGTTCTTC. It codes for CASSTTSGRARDEQFF.

CDR3 loop: CASSPGKGGNTIYF. As DNA, the CDR3 is TGTGCCAGCAGTCCAGGGAAAGGTGGAAACACCATATATTTT. The chain has TRBV28 and TRBJ1-3; a possible D gene is TRBD1 (5 bases). The CDR3 length is 14 residues. Trimming left V 5 bases short and J 3 bases short, with 11 bases between. CDR1 and CDR2 from the germline V gene are MDHEN and SYDVKM. The full variable domain, rest sourced from reference TRBV28 and TRBJ1-3, is DVKVTQSSRYLVKRTGEKVFLECVQDMDHENMFWYRQDPGLGLRLIYFSYDVKMKEKGDIPEGYSVSREKKERFSLILESASTNQTSMYLCASSPGKGGNTIYFGEGSWLTVV.

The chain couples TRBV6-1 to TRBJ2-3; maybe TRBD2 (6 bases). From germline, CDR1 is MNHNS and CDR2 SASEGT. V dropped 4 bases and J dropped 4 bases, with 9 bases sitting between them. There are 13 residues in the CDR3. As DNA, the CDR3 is TGTGCCAGCAGTGCTGGGGAGGCAGATACGCAGTATTTT. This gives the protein CASSAGEADTQYF.

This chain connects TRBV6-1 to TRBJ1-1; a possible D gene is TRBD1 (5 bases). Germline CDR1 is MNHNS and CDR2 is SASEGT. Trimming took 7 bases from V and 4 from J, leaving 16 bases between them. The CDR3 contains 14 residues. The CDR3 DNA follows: TGTGCCAGCAAAGGTATTTCAGGGCCCACTGAAGCTTTCTTT. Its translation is CASKGISGPTEAFF.

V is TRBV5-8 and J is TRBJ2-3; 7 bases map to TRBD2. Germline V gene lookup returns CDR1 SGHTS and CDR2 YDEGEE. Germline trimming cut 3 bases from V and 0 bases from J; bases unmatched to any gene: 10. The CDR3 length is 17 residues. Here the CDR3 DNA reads TGTGCCAGCAGCTCTCGCGTGGGCGGGGGTAGCACAGATACGCAGTATTTT. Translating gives CASSSRVGGGSTDTQYF.

The chain's CDR3 is CASSQTSGRARNEQFF. In nucleotides, the CDR3 is TGCGCCAGCAGCCAAACGAGCGGGAGGGCCAGGAATGAGCAGTTCTTC. The chain is built from TRBV4-3 and TRBJ2-1, with 10 bases that match TRBD2. J was trimmed by 7 bases and V by 2 bases; bases with no gene match: 8. This CDR3 comprises 16 residues. Looked up from germline, CDR1 is LGHNA and CDR2 is YSLEER.

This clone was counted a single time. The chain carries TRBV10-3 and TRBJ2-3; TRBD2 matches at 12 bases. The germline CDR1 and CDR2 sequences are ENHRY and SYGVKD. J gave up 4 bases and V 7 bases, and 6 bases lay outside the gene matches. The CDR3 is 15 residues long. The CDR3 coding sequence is TGTGCCATCATCCTGACTAGCGGGAGTGCAGATACGCAGTATTTT. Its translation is CAIILTSGSADTQYF.

The CDR3 sequence: CASSLASGRGETQYF. The CDR3 nucleotides are TGTGCCAGCAGCTTGGCTAGCGGGAGAGGAGAGACCCAGTACTTC. The chain couples TRBV5-4 to TRBJ2-5, with 10 bases fitting TRBD2. Germline V gene lookup returns CDR1 SGHNT and CDR2 YYREEE (reference sequence). With V trimmed by 0 bases and J by 4 bases, 3 bases remained unmatched. CDR3 length: 15 residues.

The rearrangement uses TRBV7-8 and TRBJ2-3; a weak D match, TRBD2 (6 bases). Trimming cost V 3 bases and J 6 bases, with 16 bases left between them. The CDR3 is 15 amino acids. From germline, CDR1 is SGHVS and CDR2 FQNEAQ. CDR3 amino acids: CASSFLGTREDTQYF. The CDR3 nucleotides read TGTGCCAGCAGCTTCCTAGGGACCCGGGAGGATACGCAGTATTTT. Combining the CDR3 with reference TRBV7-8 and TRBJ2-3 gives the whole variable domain GAGVSQSPRYKVAKRGQDVALRCDPISGHVSLFWYQQALGQGPEFLTYFQNEAQLDKSGLPSDRFFAERPEGSVSTLKIQRTQQEDSAVYLCASSFLGTREDTQYFGPGTRLTVL.

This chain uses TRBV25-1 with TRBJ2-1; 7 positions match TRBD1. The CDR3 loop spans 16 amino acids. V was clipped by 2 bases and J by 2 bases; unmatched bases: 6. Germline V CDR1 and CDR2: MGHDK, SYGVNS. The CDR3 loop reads CASSETSGQAYNEQFF. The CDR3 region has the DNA TGTGCCAGCAGTGAAACCTCCGGACAGGCCTACAATGAGCAGTTCTTC.

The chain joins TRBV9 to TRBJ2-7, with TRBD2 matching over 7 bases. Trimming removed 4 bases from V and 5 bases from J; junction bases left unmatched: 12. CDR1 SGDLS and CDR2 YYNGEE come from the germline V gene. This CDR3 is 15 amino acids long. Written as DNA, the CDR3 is TGTGCCAGCAGCCCCCAGACTAGCCCTACCCACGAGCAGTACTTC. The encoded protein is CASSPQTSPTHEQYF.

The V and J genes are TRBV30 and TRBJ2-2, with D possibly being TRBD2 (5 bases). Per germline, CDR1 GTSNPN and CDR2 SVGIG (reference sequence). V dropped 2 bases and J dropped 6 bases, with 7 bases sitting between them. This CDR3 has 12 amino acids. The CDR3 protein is CAWSNGAGELFF. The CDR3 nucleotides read TGTGCCTGGAGTAACGGGGCCGGGGAGCTGTTTTTT. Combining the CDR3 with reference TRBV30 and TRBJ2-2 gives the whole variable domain SQTIHQWPATLVQPVGSPLSLECTVEGTSNPNLYWYRQAAGRGLQLLFYSVGIGQISSEVPQNLSASRPQDRQFILSSKKLLLSDSGFYLCAWSNGAGELFFGEGSRLTVL.

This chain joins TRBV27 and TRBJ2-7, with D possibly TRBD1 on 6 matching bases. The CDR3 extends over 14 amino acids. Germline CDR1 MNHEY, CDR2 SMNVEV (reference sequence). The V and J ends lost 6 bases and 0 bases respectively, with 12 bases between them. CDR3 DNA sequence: TGTGCCAGCAGAGGACAGTTTAGCTCCTACGAGCAGTACTTC. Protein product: CASRGQFSSYEQYF.

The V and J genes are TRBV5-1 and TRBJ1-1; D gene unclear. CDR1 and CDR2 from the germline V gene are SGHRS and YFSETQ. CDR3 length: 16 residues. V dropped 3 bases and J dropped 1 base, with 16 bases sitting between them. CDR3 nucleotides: TGCGCCAGCAGCTCCGGTAGGTGGGAGAAGAACACTGAAGCTTTCTTT. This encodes CASSSGRWEKNTEAFF.

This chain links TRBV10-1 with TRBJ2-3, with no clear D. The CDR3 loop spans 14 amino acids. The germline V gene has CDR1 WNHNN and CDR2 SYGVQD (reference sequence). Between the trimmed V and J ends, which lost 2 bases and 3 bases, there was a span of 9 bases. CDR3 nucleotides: TGCGCCAGCAGTGAGGCTAGGAAGACAGATACGCAGTATTTT. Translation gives CASSEARKTDTQYF.